This T cell receptor beta chain was documented in a study of early T cells in non-severe SARS-CoV-2 infection. Study summary: The input, bulk RNA from unsorted whole blood, was sequenced, and chains were unpaired.

Study conclusions and caveats: The VDJdb matching leaned toward anti-spike CD8 responses and overlooked private and CD4 specificities.

Individual cDNA molecules were tagged with unique molecular identifiers. TCRdb re-called the 5' RACE reads through MiXCR, storing one row per CDR3 protein. The repertoire consists of around 110,000 distinct CDR3 sequences, with 11% occurring once and the leading ten covering 6.5% to 8%. Looked up from germline, CDR1 is MNHEY and CDR2 is SVGEGT. This CDR3 is built from 15 residues. V lost 8 bases and J lost 0, with 11 bases in between. Details on this clonotype: The target antigen is unknown.

The source of this sequence is an adult who was a healthcare worker with PCR-confirmed SARS-CoV-2 infection or an uninfected control (not recorded which). The specimen sequenced was whole blood. The chain couples TRBV6-2 or TRBV6-3 to TRBJ2-6, with D possibly being TRBD2 (6 bases). As DNA, the CDR3 is TGTGCCAGCGGCGGGACTTCCTCTGGGGCCAACGTCCTGACTTTC. Residues: CASGGTSSGANVLTF.